The sequence of this T cell receptor beta chain was determined in a study of CD8 T cells in ankylosing spondylitis. The V gene's germline CDR1 is LNHDA and CDR2 SQIVND (reference sequence). The CDR3 totals 14 residues. V shed 6 bases and J shed 4 bases, with 15 bases lying between them. Each CDR3 protein is one row after TCRdb ran MiXCR on the 5' RACE reads. The sample has 85,000 to 100,000 distinct CDR3 sequences, about 8.6% seen once; the top ten hold 9.5% to 10%. Regarding the study as a whole: Reactive arthritis synovial fluid and blood were previously reported to contain some motif variants.

This clonotype has at least ten counts. Its specificity is not known. Sequencing used blood, either unsorted or a sorted T cell fraction (not recorded which). The rearrangement uses TRBV19 and TRBJ1-2; D may be TRBD1 (5 bases). The sequence was obtained from a male donor with ankylosing spondylitis or in good health (not recorded which). The CDR3 nucleotides are TGTGCCAGTAGCCAGGGCTTAAAGATCTATGGCTACACCTTC. This codes for CASSQGLKIYGYTF.